These 10 T cell receptor beta chains were sequenced from one sample in a study of neurological immune-mediated disorders. TCRdb re-called the 5' RACE reads through MiXCR, storing one row per CDR3 protein. The table includes 85,000 to 100,000 distinct CDR3 sequences, 3% to 4.5% detected once. Sequenced: PBMCs. The receptors stem from a woman aged 18-29 years with multiple sclerosis.

This clonotype was seen at least ten times. The chain links TRBV7-3 to TRBJ2-3; D is ambiguous. Germline CDR1 SGHTA, CDR2 FQGTGA. The CDR3 contains 15 residues. The V and J ends lost 1 base and 6 bases respectively, with 14 bases between them. CDR3 bases: TGTGCCAGCAGCTTAAAACCATCTGATGGGGATACGCAGTATTTT. It encodes CASSLKPSDGDTQYF.

At least ten counts were recorded for this clonotype. The chain recombines TRBV5-1 with TRBJ2-1; TRBD1 is a possible D gene (5 bases). Germline assignment: CDR1 SGHRS and CDR2 YFSETQ. The V end was cut by 4 bases, the J end by 5 bases, with 10 bases between. There are 13 residues in the CDR3. DNA for the CDR3: TGCGCCAGCAGCCTAGACAGTGACAATGAGCAGTTCTTC. Protein sequence: CASSLDSDNEQFF.

This clonotype was picked up many times. This chain uses TRBV5-1 with TRBJ2-3, with D perhaps matching TRBD2 (6 bases). Germline values: CDR1 SGHRS, CDR2 YFSETQ. The CDR3 totals 17 residues. The V and J ends lost 0 bases and 4 bases respectively, with 18 bases between them. CDR3 residues: CASSLEVGAGGSDTQYF. CDR3 nucleotide sequence: TGCGCCAGCAGCTTGGAGGTAGGAGCGGGTGGATCAGATACGCAGTATTTT.

Ten or more counts support this clonotype. This chain uses TRBV12-3 or TRBV12-4 with TRBJ1-1; maybe TRBD1 (6 bases). The CDR3 runs 13 residues. The ends were cut back, 6 bases at V and 4 bases at J, with 12 bases in the middle. DNA of the CDR3: TGTGCCAGCAGAAACCGAGGGGGCACTGAAGCTTTCTTT. Protein product: CASRNRGGTEAFF.

This clonotype has only a few counts. A junction boundary mismatches the germline segment, possibly from a read error. This sequence joins TRBV2 and TRBJ1-6; 8 bases match TRBD1. CDR3 length: 15 amino acids. CDR1 and CDR2 from the germline V gene are SNHLY and FYNNEI. The CDR3 loop reads CASSGLDRDKSPLHF. In DNA form, the CDR3 reads TGTGCCAGCAGTGGGCTGGACAGGGATAAATCACCCCTCCACTTT.

Ten or more counts support this clonotype. V and J are TRBV20-1 and TRBJ1-2; the D is unclear. The CDR3 consists of 13 residues. Germline V gives CDR1 DFQATT, CDR2 SNEGSKA (reference sequence). V was clipped by 2 bases and J by 4 bases, with 11 bases between them. The CDR3 DNA is TGCAGTGCTAGATCTTCAGTTGCCTATGGCTACACCTTC. Amino acids: CSARSSVAYGYTF.

This clonotype has at least ten counts. The CDR3 DNA follows: TGTGCCGTCGGGACAGTGCAAACTAGGGACGAGCAGTACTTC. This codes for CAVGTVQTRDEQYF. V is TRBV10-3 and J is TRBJ2-7; 7 bases align to TRBD1. Germline CDR1 reads ENHRY; CDR2 reads SYGVKD. The CDR3 covers 14 residues. Trimming at V came to 11 bases and at J to 5 bases, leaving 15 bases not matched to a gene.

This clonotype was detected many times. The CDR3, as DNA: TGCGCCAGCAGCTTCACGTACCAAGAGACCCAGTACTTC. Translation: CASSFTYQETQYF. The J gene is TRBJ2-5, the V gene TRBV5-1; D remains unclear. This CDR3 is built from 13 residues. Per germline, CDR1 SGHRS and CDR2 YFSETQ. The germline V and J ends were trimmed by 2 bases and 0 bases, with 5 bases remaining between them. Looking up the rest from reference TRBV5-1 and TRBJ2-5 gives the full variable domain: KAGVTQTPRYLIKTRGQQVTLSCSPISGHRSVSWYQQTPGQGLQFLFEYFSETQRNKGNFPGRFSGRQFSNSRSEMNVSTLELGDSALYLCASSFTYQETQYFGPGTRLLVL.

This clonotype was seen at least ten times. This chain uses TRBV5-1 with TRBJ2-1; D remains ambiguous. The germline CDR1 and CDR2 sequences are SGHRS and YFSETQ. This CDR3 contains 15 residues. Trimming cost V 1 base and J 0 bases, with 8 bases left between them. The CDR3 loop is CASSLSTSSYNEQFF. As DNA, the CDR3 is TGCGCCAGCAGCTTGTCCACGAGCTCCTACAATGAGCAGTTCTTC.

This clonotype appeared many times. The genes are TRBV4-3 and TRBJ2-1; D is unresolved. CDR1 is LGHNA, CDR2 YSLEER, per germline. This CDR3 region has 15 residues. With 0 bases removed from V and 6 bases from J, the gap between germline ends came to 12 bases. CDR3 amino acids: CASSQEGLDFNEQFF. CDR3 in DNA: TGCGCCAGCAGCCAAGAAGGGCTAGATTTCAATGAGCAGTTCTTC.